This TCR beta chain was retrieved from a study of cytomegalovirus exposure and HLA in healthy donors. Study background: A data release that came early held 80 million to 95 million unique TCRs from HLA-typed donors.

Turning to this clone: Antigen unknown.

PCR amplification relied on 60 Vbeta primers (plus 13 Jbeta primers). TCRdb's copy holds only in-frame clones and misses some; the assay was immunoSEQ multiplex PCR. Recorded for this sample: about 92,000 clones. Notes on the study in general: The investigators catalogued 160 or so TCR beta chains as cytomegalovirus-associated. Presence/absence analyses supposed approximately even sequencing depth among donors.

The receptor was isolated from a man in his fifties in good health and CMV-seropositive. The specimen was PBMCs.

The CDR3 DNA follows: TGCGCCAGCAGCTTACTAGCGGGGGAGACCTCCTACGAGCAGTACTTC. This sequence encodes CASSLLAGETSYEQYF. This chain joins TRBV5-1 and TRBJ2-7; TRBD2 matches 11 bases. The J segment lost 0 bases and the V segment lost 2 bases, leaving 4 bases of the junction unmatched. The CDR3 totals 16 residues. CDR1 and CDR2 from the germline V gene are SGHRS and YFSETQ.